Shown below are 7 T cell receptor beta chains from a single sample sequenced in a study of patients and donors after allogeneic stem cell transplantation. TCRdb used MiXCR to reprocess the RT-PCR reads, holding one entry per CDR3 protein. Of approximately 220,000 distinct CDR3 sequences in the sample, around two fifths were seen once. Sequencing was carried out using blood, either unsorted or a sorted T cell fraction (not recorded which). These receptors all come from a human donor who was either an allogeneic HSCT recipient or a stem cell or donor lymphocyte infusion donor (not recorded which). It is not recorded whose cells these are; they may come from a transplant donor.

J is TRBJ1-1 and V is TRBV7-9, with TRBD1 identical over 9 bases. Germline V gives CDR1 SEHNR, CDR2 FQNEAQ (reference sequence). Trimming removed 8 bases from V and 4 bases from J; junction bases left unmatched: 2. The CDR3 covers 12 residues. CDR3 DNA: TGTGCCAGCGGACAGGGGAGCACTGAAGCTTTCTTT. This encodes CASGQGSTEAFF.

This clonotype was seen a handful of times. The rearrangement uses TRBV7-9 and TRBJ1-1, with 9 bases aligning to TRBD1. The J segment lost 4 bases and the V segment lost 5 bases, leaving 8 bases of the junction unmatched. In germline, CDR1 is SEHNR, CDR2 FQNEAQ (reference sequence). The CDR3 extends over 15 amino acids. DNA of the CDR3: TGTGCCAGCAGCCGAGGACAGGGGAGGGGCACTGAAGCTTTCTTT. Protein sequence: CASSRGQGRGTEAFF.

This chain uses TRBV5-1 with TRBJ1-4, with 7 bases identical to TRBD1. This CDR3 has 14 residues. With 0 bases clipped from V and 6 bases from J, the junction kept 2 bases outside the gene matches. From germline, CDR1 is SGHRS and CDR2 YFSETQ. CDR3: CASSLEGGDEKLFF. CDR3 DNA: TGCGCCAGCAGCTTGGAAGGGGGCGATGAAAAACTGTTTTTT.

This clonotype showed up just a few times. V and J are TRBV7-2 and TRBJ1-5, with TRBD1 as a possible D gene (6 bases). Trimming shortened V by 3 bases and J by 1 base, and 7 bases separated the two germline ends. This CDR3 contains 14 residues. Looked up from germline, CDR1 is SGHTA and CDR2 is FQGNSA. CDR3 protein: CASSFTGSNQPQHF. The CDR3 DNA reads TGTGCCAGCAGCTTCACAGGGAGCAATCAGCCCCAGCATTTT.

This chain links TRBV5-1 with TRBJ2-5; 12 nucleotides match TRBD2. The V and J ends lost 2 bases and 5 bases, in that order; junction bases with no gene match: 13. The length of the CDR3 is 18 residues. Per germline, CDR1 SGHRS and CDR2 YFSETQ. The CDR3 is CASSLRASGGATGETQYF. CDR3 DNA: TGCGCCAGCAGCTTACGAGCTAGCGGGGGGGCCACGGGTGAGACCCAGTACTTC.

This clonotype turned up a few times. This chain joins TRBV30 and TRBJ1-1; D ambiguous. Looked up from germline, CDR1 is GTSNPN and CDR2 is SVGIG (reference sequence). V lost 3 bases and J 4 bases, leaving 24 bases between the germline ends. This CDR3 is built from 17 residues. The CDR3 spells CAWSVPLPTTRGTEAFF. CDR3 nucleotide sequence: TGTGCCTGGAGCGTACCTCTCCCGACGACCCGGGGCACTGAAGCTTTCTTT. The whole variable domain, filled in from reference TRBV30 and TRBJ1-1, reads SQTIHQWPATLVQPVGSPLSLECTVEGTSNPNLYWYRQAAGRGLQLLFYSVGIGQISSEVPQNLSASRPQDRQFILSSKKLLLSDSGFYLCAWSVPLPTTRGTEAFFGQGTRLTVV.

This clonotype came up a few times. The CDR3 loop reads CASRYGQLRDTQYF. In DNA form, the CDR3 reads TGTGCCAGCCGATATGGACAGCTACGAGATACGCAGTATTTT. This chain links TRBV21-1 with TRBJ2-3; the table's D call, TRBD1, was not checked against the DNA. TRBV21-1 is deemed a pseudogene. The CDR3 has 14 amino acids.